This entry concerns a single TCR beta chain. This sample is drawn from a study of blood T cell repertoires in COVID-19. Study in general: Samples of COVID-19 (acute and convalescent) were obtained from the United States, Italy and Spain. The cDNA or gDNA used as material had been derived from T cells, B-cell-depleted T cells, or PBMCs.

Original data processing: Reference gene primer amplification gave estimated nucleated cell counts. Assay used: immunoSEQ multiplex PCR; TCRdb lists only in-frame clones, some missing. The V and J calls and clone size come from that table; D and trimming were worked out from the DNA. The repertoire holds around 70,000 clones, under 90% seen once, with 15% to 20% in the top ten. The CDR3 extends over 15 amino acids. Trimming took 4 bases from V and 5 from J; bases not matched to a gene: 11. Germline V lookup: CDR1 SGHRS, CDR2 YFSETQ. This chain uses TRBV5-1 with TRBJ2-7; TRBD2 agrees at 8 bases. Material for sequencing was peripheral blood. The clonotype comes from a man in his sixties or seventies who had recovered from COVID-19. The CDR3 loop is CASSQLQAGVNEQYF. CDR3 coding DNA: TGCGCCAGCAGCCAGTTGCAAGCGGGAGTAAACGAGCAGTACTTC.